The clone carrying this TCR beta chain was observed many times. The antigen is not known. The data stem from a study of T cells after yellow fever vaccination. Overall study findings and caveats: Researchers noted that a small share of clonotypes showed up in both CD4 and CD8 compartments.

Trimming shortened V by 4 bases and J by 10 bases, and 8 bases separated the two germline ends. The CDR3 covers 11 residues. Germline V gene sequence: CDR1 SEHNR, CDR2 FQNEAQ (reference sequence). MiXCR was run by TCRdb on the 5' RACE reads, yielding one entry per CDR3 protein. This table has hundreds of thousands of distinct CDR3 sequences, about 13% appearing once. The genes are TRBV7-9 and TRBJ2-1; TRBD1 is a possible D gene (6 bases). The receptor comes from a man aged 25 to 40 who received the YFV17D yellow fever vaccine. Sequencing was performed on PBMCs, taken on the day of the yellow fever booster vaccination. The CDR3 sequence: CASSSQGEQFF. The DNA for the CDR3 is TGTGCCAGCAGCTCCCAGGGGGAGCAGTTCTTC. The complete variable domain, with remaining parts taken from reference TRBV7-9 and TRBJ2-1, reads DTGVSQNPRHKITKRGQNVTFRCDPISEHNRLYWYRQTLGQGPEFLTYFQNEAQLEKSRLLSDRFSAERPKGSFSTLEIQRTEQGDSAMYLCASSSQGEQFFGPGTRLTVL.